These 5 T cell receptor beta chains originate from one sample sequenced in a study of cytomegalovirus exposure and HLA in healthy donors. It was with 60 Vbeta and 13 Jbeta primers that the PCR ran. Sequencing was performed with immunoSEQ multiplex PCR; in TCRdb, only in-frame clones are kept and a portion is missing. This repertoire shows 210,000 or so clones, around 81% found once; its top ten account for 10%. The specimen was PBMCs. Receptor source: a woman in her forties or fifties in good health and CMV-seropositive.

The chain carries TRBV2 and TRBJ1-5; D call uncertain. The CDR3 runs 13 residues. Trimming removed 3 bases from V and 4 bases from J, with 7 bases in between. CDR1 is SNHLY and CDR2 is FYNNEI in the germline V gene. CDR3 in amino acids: CASSDVANQPQHF. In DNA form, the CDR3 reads TGTGCCAGCAGTGATGTGGCAAATCAGCCCCAGCATTTT. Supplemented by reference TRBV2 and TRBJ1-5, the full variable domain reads EPEVTQTPSHQVTQMGQEVILRCVPISNHLYFYWYRQILGQKVEFLVSFYNNEISEKSEIFDDQFSVERPDGSNFTLKIRSTKLEDSAMYFCASSDVANQPQHFGDGTRLSIL.

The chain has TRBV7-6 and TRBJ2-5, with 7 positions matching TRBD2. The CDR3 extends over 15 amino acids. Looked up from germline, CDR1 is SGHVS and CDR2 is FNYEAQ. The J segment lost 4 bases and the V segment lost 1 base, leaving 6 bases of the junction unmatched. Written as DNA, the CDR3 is TGTGCCAGCAGCTTAGGCCCAGGGAGGGGAGAGACCCAGTACTTC. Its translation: CASSLGPGRGETQYF.

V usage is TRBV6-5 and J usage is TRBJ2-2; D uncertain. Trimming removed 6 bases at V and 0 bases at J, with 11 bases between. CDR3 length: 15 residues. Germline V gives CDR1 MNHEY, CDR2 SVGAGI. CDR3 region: CASSSTIANTGELFF. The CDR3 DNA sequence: TGTGCCAGCAGCTCCACTATCGCGAACACCGGGGAGCTGTTTTTT.

CDR3 amino acids: CASSTGTGELFF. The CDR3 coding sequence is TGTGCCAGCAGCACGGGCACCGGGGAGCTGTTTTTT. The chain combines TRBV7-9 with TRBJ2-2, with no clear D. Germline CDR1 and CDR2: SEHNR and FQNEAQ (reference sequence). This CDR3 has 12 residues. Trimming pared 5 bases from V and 4 bases from J, leaving 5 bases between.

CDR3 bases: TGTGCCAGCAGTCCGCGCCAGGGGGGCCGGTTAAACACCATATATTTT. As protein: CASSPRQGGRLNTIYF. The chain links TRBV28 to TRBJ1-3; 7 positions match TRBD1. The CDR3 is 16 residues long. The J segment lost 6 bases and the V segment lost 5 bases, leaving 13 bases of the junction unmatched. Germline lookup yields CDR1 MDHEN and CDR2 SYDVKM.